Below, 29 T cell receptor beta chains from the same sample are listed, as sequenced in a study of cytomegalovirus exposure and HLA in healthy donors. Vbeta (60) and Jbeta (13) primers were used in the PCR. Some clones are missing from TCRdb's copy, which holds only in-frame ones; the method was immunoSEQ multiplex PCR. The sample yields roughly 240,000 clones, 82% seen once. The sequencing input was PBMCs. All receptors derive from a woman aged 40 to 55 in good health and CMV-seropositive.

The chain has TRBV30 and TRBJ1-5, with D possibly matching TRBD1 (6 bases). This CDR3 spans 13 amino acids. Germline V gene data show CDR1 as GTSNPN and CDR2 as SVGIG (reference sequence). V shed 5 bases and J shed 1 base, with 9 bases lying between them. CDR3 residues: CAWSDRSNQPQHF. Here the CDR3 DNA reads TGTGCCTGGTCCGACAGGAGCAATCAGCCCCAGCATTTT.

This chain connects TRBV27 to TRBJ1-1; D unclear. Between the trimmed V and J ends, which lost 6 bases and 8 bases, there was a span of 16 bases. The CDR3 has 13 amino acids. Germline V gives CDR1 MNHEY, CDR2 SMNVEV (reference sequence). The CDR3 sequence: CASSRNGRLEAFF. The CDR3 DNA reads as TGTGCCAGCAGCCGTAACGGTCGGTTGGAAGCTTTCTTT.

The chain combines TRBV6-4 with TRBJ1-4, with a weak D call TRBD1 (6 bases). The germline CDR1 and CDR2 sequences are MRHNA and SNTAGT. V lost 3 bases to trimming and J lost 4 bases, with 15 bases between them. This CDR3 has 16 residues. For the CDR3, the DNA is TGTGCCAGCAGTGATGGGGGGGCCGAGGGTAATGAAAAACTGTTTTTT. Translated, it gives CASSDGGAEGNEKLFF.

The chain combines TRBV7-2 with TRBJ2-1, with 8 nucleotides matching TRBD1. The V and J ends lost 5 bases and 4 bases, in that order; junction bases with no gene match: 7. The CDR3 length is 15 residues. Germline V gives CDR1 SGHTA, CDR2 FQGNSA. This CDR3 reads CASSGGQGLYNEQFF. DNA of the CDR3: TGTGCCAGCAGCGGCGGACAGGGACTTTACAATGAGCAGTTCTTC.

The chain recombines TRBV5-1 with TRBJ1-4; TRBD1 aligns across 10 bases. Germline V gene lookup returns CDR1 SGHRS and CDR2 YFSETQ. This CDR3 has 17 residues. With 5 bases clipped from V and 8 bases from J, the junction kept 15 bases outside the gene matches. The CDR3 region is CASRKIPLTGGKEKLFF. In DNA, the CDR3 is TGCGCCAGCAGAAAAATTCCCCTGACAGGGGGCAAGGAAAAACTGTTTTTT.

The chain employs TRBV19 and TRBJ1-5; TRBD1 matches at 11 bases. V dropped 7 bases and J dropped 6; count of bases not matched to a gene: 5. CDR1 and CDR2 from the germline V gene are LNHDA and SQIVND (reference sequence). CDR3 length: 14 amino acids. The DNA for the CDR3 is TGTGCCAGTACCGGACAGGGGGCTGGTCAGCCCCAGCATTTT. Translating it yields CASTGQGAGQPQHF.

DNA for the CDR3: TGTGCCAGCAGTCGGGGGATGAACACTGAAGCTTTCTTT. This gives the protein CASSRGMNTEAFF. The chain is built from TRBV11-1 and TRBJ1-1, with D perhaps TRBD1 (5 bases). The CDR3 extends over 13 amino acids. Between the trimmed V and J ends, which lost 6 bases and 0 bases, there was a span of 8 bases. In germline, CDR1 is SGHAT, CDR2 FQDESV (reference sequence).

As DNA, the CDR3 is TGTGCCAGCAGCCAAAAGACACGGGCGGAGAGGGCTGGGGCCAACGTCCTGACTTTC. It translates to CASSQKTRAERAGANVLTF. The chain recombines TRBV4-2 with TRBJ2-6; possibly TRBD2 for D (5 bases). The CDR3 contains 19 residues. Trimming took off 2 bases at V and 2 bases at J, with 19 bases between the two ends. Germline values: CDR1 LGHNA, CDR2 YNFKEQ.

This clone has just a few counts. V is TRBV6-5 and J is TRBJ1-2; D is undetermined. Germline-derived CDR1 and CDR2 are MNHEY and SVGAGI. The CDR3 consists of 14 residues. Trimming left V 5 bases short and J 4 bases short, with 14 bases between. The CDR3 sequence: CASSDFGLLYGYTF. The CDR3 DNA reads TGTGCCAGCAGTGATTTCGGACTTCTCTATGGCTACACCTTC.

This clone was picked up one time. The CDR3 sequence is CAGQGLNYGYTF. The DNA for the CDR3 is TGTGCCGGACAGGGCTTGAACTATGGCTACACCTTC. V gene TRBV28 combines with J gene TRBJ1-2; 8 bases agree with TRBD1. The V gene's germline CDR1 is MDHEN and CDR2 SYDVKM. J gave up 2 bases and V 11 bases, and 4 bases lay outside the gene matches. The CDR3 is made up of 12 amino acids.

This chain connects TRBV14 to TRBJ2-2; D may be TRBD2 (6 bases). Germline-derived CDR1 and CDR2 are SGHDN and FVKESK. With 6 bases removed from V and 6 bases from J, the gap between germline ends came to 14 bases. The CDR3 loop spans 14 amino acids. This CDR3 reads CASRRDLRAGELFF. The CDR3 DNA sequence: TGTGCCAGCAGGCGGGACCTGAGGGCCGGGGAGCTGTTTTTT.

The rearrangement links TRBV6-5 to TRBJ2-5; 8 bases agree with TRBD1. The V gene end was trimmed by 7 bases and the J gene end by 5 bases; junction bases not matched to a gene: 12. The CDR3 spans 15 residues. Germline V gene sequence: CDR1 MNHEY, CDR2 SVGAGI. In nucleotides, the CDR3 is TGTGCCAGCAATCCGCCAGGGGGCGAGTGGGAGACCCAGTACTTC. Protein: CASNPPGGEWETQYF.

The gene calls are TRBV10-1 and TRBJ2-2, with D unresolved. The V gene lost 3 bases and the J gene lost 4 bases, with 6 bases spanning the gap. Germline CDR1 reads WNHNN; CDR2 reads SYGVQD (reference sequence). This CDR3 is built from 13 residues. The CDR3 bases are TGCGCCAGCAGTGATCGAGGCACCGGGGAGCTGTTTTTT. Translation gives CASSDRGTGELFF.

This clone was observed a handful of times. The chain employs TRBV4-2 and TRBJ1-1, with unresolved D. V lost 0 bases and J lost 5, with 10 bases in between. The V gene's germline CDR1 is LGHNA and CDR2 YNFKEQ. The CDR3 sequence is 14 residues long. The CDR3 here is CASSQDTQVTEAFF. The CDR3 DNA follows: TGTGCCAGCAGCCAAGATACTCAGGTAACTGAAGCTTTCTTT.

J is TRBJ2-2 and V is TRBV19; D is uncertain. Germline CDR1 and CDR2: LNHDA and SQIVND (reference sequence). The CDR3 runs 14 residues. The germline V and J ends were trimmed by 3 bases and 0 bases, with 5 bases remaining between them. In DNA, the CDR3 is TGTGCCAGTAGTATCCGGGCGAACACCGGGGAGCTGTTTTTT. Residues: CASSIRANTGELFF.

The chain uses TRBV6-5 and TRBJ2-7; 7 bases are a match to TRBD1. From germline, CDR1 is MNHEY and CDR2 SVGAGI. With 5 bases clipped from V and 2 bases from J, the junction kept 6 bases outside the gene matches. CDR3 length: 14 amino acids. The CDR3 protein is CASSRTGATYEQYF. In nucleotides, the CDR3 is TGTGCCAGCAGTAGAACAGGGGCCACCTACGAGCAGTACTTC.

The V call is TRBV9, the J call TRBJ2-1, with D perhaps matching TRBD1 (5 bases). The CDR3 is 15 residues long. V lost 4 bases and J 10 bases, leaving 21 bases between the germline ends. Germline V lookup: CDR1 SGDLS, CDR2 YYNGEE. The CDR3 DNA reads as TGTGCCAGCAGCCTCACTGTAGTGGGGCCCGGGGAGCAGTTCTTC. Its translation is CASSLTVVGPGEQFF.

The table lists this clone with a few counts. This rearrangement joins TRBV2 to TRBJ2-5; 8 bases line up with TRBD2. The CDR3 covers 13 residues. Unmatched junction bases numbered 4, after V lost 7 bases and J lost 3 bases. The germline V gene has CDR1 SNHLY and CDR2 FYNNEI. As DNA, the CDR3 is TGTGCCAGCACCGAACTAGCGGAAGAGACCCAGTACTTC. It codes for CASTELAEETQYF.

This CDR3 is CASSLAASETSTDTQYF. CDR3 nucleotide sequence: TGTGCCAGCAGCTTAGCCGCTAGCGAAACTAGCACAGATACGCAGTATTTT. The chain joins TRBV7-6 to TRBJ2-3; D might be TRBD2 (6 bases). Germline V gene sequence: CDR1 SGHVS, CDR2 FNYEAQ. The CDR3 covers 17 residues. V gave up 0 bases and J gave up 0 bases, with 13 bases separating them.

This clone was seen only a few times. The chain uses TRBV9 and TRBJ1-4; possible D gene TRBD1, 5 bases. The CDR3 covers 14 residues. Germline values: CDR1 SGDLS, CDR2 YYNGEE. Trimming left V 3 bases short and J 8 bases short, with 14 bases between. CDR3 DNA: TGTGCCAGCAGCGAAATAGGGGTAGGAGAAAAACTGTTTTTT. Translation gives CASSEIGVGEKLFF.

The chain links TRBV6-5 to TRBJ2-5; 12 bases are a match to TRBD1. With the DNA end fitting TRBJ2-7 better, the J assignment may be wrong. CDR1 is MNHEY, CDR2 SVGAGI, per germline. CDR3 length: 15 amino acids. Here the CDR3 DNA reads TGTGCCAGCAGCCGGGACAGGGGGCTCGCCTACGAGCAGTACTTC. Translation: CASSRDRGLAYEQYF.

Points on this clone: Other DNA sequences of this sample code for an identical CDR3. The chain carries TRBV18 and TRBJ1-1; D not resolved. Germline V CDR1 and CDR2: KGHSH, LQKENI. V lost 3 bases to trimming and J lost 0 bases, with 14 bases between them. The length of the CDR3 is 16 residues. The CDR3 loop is CASSPLYPPVNTEAFF. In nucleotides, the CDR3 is TGTGCCAGCTCACCGTTATATCCTCCGGTGAACACTGAAGCTTTCTTT.

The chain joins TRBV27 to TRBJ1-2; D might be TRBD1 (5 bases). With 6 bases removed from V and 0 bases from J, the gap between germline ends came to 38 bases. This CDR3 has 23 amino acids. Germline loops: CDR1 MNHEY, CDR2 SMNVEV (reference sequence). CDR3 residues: CASSHEGYGEGNRLKSTNYGYTF. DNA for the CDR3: TGTGCCAGCAGCCACGAGGGTTACGGGGAGGGGAACCGATTAAAGTCCACTAACTATGGCTACACCTTC.

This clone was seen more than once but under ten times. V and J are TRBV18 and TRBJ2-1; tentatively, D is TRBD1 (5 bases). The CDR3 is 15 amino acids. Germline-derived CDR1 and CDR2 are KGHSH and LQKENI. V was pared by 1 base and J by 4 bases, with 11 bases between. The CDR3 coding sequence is TGTGCCAGCTCACCACGCAGGGCTGGGTACAATGAGCAGTTCTTC. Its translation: CASSPRRAGYNEQFF.

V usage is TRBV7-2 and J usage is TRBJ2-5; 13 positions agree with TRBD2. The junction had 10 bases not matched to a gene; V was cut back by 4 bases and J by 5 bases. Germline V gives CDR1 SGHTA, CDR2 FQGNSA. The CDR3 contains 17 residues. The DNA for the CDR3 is TGTGCCAGCAGCTCCTCGGGACTAGCGGGGACGTGGGAGACCCAGTACTTC. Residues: CASSSSGLAGTWETQYF.

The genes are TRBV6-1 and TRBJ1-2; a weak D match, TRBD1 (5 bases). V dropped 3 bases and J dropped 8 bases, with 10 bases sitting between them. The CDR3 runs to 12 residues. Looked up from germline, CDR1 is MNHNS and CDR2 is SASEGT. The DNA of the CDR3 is TGTGCCAGCAGTGAGGCAGGGCTCGGCTACACCTTC. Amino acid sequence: CASSEAGLGYTF.

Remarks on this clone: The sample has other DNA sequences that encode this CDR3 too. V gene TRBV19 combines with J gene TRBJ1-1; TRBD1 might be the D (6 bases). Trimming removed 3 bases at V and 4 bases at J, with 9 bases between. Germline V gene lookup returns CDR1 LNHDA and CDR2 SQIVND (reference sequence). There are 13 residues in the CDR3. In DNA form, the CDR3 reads TGTGCCAGTAGTATTCAGGGGAGCACTGAAGCTTTCTTT. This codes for CASSIQGSTEAFF.

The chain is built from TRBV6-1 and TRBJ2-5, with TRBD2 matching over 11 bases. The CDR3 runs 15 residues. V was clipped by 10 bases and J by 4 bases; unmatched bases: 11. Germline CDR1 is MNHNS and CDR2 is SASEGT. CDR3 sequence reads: CATQTGLAGGETQYF. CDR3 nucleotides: TGTGCCACCCAAACGGGTCTAGCGGGAGGAGAGACCCAGTACTTC.

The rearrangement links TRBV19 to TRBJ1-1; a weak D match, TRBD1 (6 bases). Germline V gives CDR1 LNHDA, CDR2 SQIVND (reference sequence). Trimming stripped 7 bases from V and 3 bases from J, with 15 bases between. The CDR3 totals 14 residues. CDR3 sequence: CASNGGRQDTEAFF. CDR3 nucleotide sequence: TGTGCCAGTAATGGGGGACGACAGGACACTGAAGCTTTCTTT. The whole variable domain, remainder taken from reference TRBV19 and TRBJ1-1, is DGGITQSPKYLFRKEGQNVTLSCEQNLNHDAMYWYRQDPGQGLRLIYYSQIVNDFQKGDIAEGYSVSREKKESFPLTVTSAQKNPTAFYLCASNGGRQDTEAFFGQGTRLTVV.